Below, one T cell receptor (beta chain) is given with its context. Its antigen is still unknown. TCRdb called the 5' RACE reads again in MiXCR, with one record for every CDR3 protein. The repertoire holds about 390,000 distinct CDR3 sequences, with 7% to 9.5% as singletons. The record originates from a study of identical twins. Notes on the study in general: These conclusions were based on statistical analysis (cross-sectional, not following the same donors). Among monozygotic twins, out-of-frame TCR alpha sharing exceeded what models predicted.

The clonotype comes from a woman aged 45-59 years in good health. The sequenced sample consisted of naive T cells sorted from blood.

CDR3 nucleotide sequence: TGTGCCAGCAGTTTAGTGGTTAGCGGGGACACCGGGGAGCTGTTTTTT. This codes for CASSLVVSGDTGELFF. This chain links TRBV28 with TRBJ2-2, with 8 bases lining up with TRBD2. The CDR3 runs to 16 residues. V lost 2 bases and J lost 3; bases outside the gene matches: 5. The germline gives CDR1 MDHEN, CDR2 SYDVKM.